The 28 T cell receptor beta chains reported below all come from one sample, sequenced in a study of T-cell memory formation after mild COVID-19. TCRdb re-derived calls from the 5' RACE reads in MiXCR, one entry per CDR3 protein. The table lists 250,000 to 350,000 distinct CDR3 sequences, roughly an eighth of them singletons, with roughly a fifth in the top ten. Sequenced material: PBMCs or a T cell subset sorted from them (not recorded which). Receptors were obtained from a man between 18 and 29 years old who had mild COVID-19 (a few samples of this study predate the infection). Cell type and time point are not known.

This clonotype was recorded a few times. The V gene is TRBV12-3 or TRBV12-4, the J gene TRBJ1-3; D remains unclear. With 6 bases removed from V and 0 bases from J, the gap between germline ends came to 15 bases. The CDR3 length is 16 residues. As DNA, the CDR3 is TGTGCCAGCAGGAGAGATCCGCCCCGCTCTGGAAACACCATATATTTT. This sequence encodes CASRRDPPRSGNTIYF.

This sequence joins TRBV7-2 and TRBJ2-3; 10 bases are shared with TRBD2. The CDR3 contains 16 residues. The germline V gene has CDR1 SGHTA and CDR2 FQGNSA. V lost 1 base to trimming and J lost 4 bases; unmatched junction nucleotides: 5. CDR3 DNA: TGTGCCAGCAGCTTAGAGTTAGCGGGGGGACCAGATACGCAGTATTTT. Protein sequence: CASSLELAGGPDTQYF.

The chain carries TRBV19 and TRBJ1-2, with D unresolved. Between the trimmed V and J ends, which lost 3 bases and 2 bases, there was a span of 7 bases. The length of the CDR3 is 13 residues. Germline CDR1 is LNHDA and CDR2 is SQIVND (reference sequence). The CDR3 loop is CASSIRFNYGYTF. The CDR3 DNA reads as TGTGCCAGTAGTATTCGGTTCAACTATGGCTACACCTTC.

This clonotype has only a few counts. The chain couples TRBV5-1 to TRBJ2-7; D perhaps matches TRBD1 (5 bases). The germline gives CDR1 SGHRS, CDR2 YFSETQ. Deletions cut 0 bases from V and 3 bases from J, with 13 bases between. CDR3 length: 15 residues. CDR3 sequence: CASSLVAGKGYEQYF. The CDR3 DNA is TGCGCCAGCAGCTTGGTGGCAGGGAAAGGCTACGAGCAGTACTTC.

This clonotype has a handful of counts. J is TRBJ2-2 and V is TRBV5-1; no clear D. The CDR3 covers 14 residues. Trimming stripped 2 bases from V and 1 base from J, with 6 bases between. Germline values: CDR1 SGHRS, CDR2 YFSETQ. CDR3 bases: TGCGCCAGCAGCTTCGACGGGAACACCGGGGAGCTGTTTTTT. Translating it yields CASSFDGNTGELFF.

This clonotype was found many times. V gene TRBV12-3 or TRBV12-4 combines with J gene TRBJ1-1; D is uncertain. This CDR3 has 8 amino acids. The V gene lost 8 bases and the J gene lost 11 bases, with 6 bases spanning the gap. The CDR3, as DNA: TGTGCCAGCGGGCTCGCTTTCTTT. This codes for CASGLAFF.

The rearrangement uses TRBV6-5 and TRBJ2-1, with a weak D call TRBD1 (7 bases). The CDR3 covers 14 residues. V was clipped by 8 bases and J by 2 bases, with 13 bases between them. Germline CDR1 MNHEY, CDR2 SVGAGI. The CDR3 DNA sequence: TGTGCCAGCGCGCGGGACAGTGCCTACAATGAGCAGTTCTTC. This gives the protein CASARDSAYNEQFF.

This clonotype was counted a few times. J is TRBJ2-1 and V is TRBV7-9; D remains unclear. Trimming left V 6 bases short and J 1 base short, with 13 bases between. The length of the CDR3 is 15 residues. Germline assignment: CDR1 SEHNR and CDR2 FQNEAQ (reference sequence). CDR3 in amino acids: CASSPVGRSYNEQFF. In DNA form, the CDR3 reads TGTGCCAGCAGTCCCGTCGGACGGTCCTACAATGAGCAGTTCTTC.

V usage is TRBV12-3 or TRBV12-4 and J usage is TRBJ2-4; no reliable D call. The CDR3 is made up of 17 amino acids. The ends were cut back, 5 bases at V and 0 bases at J, with 17 bases in the middle. The CDR3 sequence: CASSLDGWGIAKNIQYF. CDR3 coding DNA: TGTGCCAGCAGTCTAGATGGGTGGGGAATAGCCAAAAACATTCAGTACTTC.

The V and J genes are TRBV6-2 or TRBV6-3 and TRBJ1-1, with a possible D match to TRBD1 (5 bases). The CDR3 is 15 residues long. Germline V gene data show CDR1 as MNHEY and CDR2 as SVGEGT. V was clipped by 2 bases and J by 4 bases, with 14 bases between them. The CDR3 sequence: CASSYPGEGTTEAFF. The CDR3 DNA is TGTGCCAGCAGTTACCCCGGCGAGGGGACCACTGAAGCTTTCTTT.

The gene calls are TRBV11-2 and TRBJ2-1; 7 nucleotides match TRBD1. This CDR3 region has 16 residues. Trimming cost V 5 bases and J 6 bases; bases outside gene matches: 13. CDR1 is SGHAT and CDR2 is FQNNGV in the germline V gene. The CDR3 DNA is TGTGCCAGCAGCCATATCAAGGGGGCTGGACCCAATGAGCAGTTCTTC. It codes for CASSHIKGAGPNEQFF.

This clonotype has only a few counts. The rearrangement joins TRBV4-2 to TRBJ1-1; D is uncertain. The CDR3 totals 13 residues. The V end lost 5 bases, the J end lost 1 base, and 8 bases lay between the germline ends. Germline-derived CDR1 and CDR2 are LGHNA and YNFKEQ. The CDR3 DNA reads TGTGCCAGCAGCGCTTCGAGGAACACTGAAGCTTTCTTT. It specifies CASSASRNTEAFF.

The V call is TRBV7-2, the J call TRBJ2-7, with unresolved D. CDR3 length: 13 amino acids. Germline V gene sequence: CDR1 SGHTA, CDR2 FQGNSA. The V and J ends lost 1 base and 6 bases respectively, with 10 bases between them. CDR3 region: CASSLGGVGEQYV. The CDR3 DNA reads TGTGCCAGCAGCTTAGGAGGAGTGGGCGAGCAGTACGTC.

The genes are TRBV24-1 and TRBJ1-2; 9 positions match TRBD1. The CDR3 covers 17 residues. Trimming took 2 bases from V and 0 from J; bases not matched to a gene: 6. From germline, CDR1 is KGHDR and CDR2 SFDVKD. The DNA for the CDR3 is TGTGCCACCAGTGATTCCACCCGGACAGGGGCTAACTATGGCTACACCTTC. It codes for CATSDSTRTGANYGYTF.

This clonotype showed up just a few times. The rearrangement joins TRBV28 to TRBJ2-7; D is perhaps TRBD1 (5 bases). The CDR3 length is 12 residues. Germline CDR1 and CDR2: MDHEN and SYDVKM. Between the trimmed V and J ends, which lost 2 bases and 4 bases, there was a span of 6 bases. The CDR3 sequence: CASSLRGYEQYV. CDR3 bases: TGTGCCAGCAGTTTAAGGGGTTACGAGCAGTACGTC.

The rearrangement uses TRBV5-1 and TRBJ2-2, with 10 bases lining up with TRBD1. The CDR3 loop spans 16 amino acids. The junction had 7 bases not matched to a gene; V was cut back by 4 bases and J by 4 bases. Germline CDR1 reads SGHRS; CDR2 reads YFSETQ. CDR3: CASSRPGQGTTGELFF. For the CDR3, the DNA is TGCGCCAGCAGCCGCCCGGGACAGGGGACCACCGGGGAGCTGTTTTTT.

This chain links TRBV6-2 or TRBV6-3 with TRBJ1-2, with 8 bases identical to TRBD1. The CDR3 is 14 residues long. Germline V gene sequence: CDR1 MNHEY, CDR2 SVGEGT. V lost 2 bases, J lost 8 bases, and 7 bases stayed unmatched. The CDR3 protein is CASSYQDRVGGYTF. In DNA, the CDR3 is TGTGCCAGCAGTTACCAGGACAGGGTAGGCGGCTACACCTTC.

The chain joins TRBV12-3 or TRBV12-4 to TRBJ1-1; D uncertain. CDR3 length equals 14 residues. The V gene lost 3 bases and the J gene lost 1 base, with 9 bases spanning the gap. As DNA, the CDR3 is TGTGCCAGCAGTTTGCGGGAGGGGAACACTGAAGCTTTCTTT. Translation gives CASSLREGNTEAFF.

This clonotype showed up many times. The chain has TRBV7-9 and TRBJ2-1; either TRBD1 or TRBD2 may supply D (6 bases each). The ends were cut back, 2 bases at V and 5 bases at J, with 16 bases in the middle. This CDR3 spans 16 amino acids. Germline V gene lookup returns CDR1 SEHNR and CDR2 FQNEAQ (reference sequence). Here the CDR3 DNA reads TGTGCCAGCAGCTTAATAGGGGGGTCCTCAGACAATGAGCAGTTCTTC. This encodes CASSLIGGSSDNEQFF.

This clonotype was seen a handful of times. The J gene is TRBJ2-7, the V gene TRBV5-1; the D is unclear. In germline, CDR1 is SGHRS, CDR2 YFSETQ. This CDR3 has 14 amino acids. V lost 5 bases, J lost 7 bases, and 19 bases lay in between. The CDR3 DNA follows: TGCGCCAGCAGTATAAGACGGACCACTGATGAGCAGTACTTC. Translation gives CASSIRRTTDEQYF.

This clonotype was recorded many times. The chain links TRBV5-5 to TRBJ2-1; possible D gene TRBD1, 6 bases. V dropped 4 bases and J dropped 4 bases, with 12 bases sitting between them. In germline, CDR1 is SGHKS, CDR2 YYEKEE (reference sequence). This CDR3 comprises 14 residues. CDR3 in DNA: TGTGCCAGCAGCCCTGGACAGTTTTACAATGAGCAGTTCTTC. Residues: CASSPGQFYNEQFF.

This chain connects TRBV7-7 to TRBJ2-2, with a tentative D call TRBD2 (6 bases). The CDR3 is 14 amino acids. Trimming removed 6 bases from V and 1 base from J, with 9 bases in between. Germline V gene sequence: CDR1 SSHAT, CDR2 FNYEAQ (reference sequence). The CDR3 sequence is CASRLGGNTGELFF. The CDR3, as DNA: TGTGCCAGCAGACTGGGAGGGAACACCGGGGAGCTGTTTTTT.

This sequence joins TRBV7-3 and TRBJ2-7; D unresolved. The germline gives CDR1 SGHTA, CDR2 FQGTGA. Trimming cost V 10 bases and J 5 bases, with 6 bases left between them. The CDR3 is 9 residues long. This CDR3 reads CANDHEQYV. The CDR3 DNA sequence: TGTGCCAACGATCACGAGCAGTACGTC.

This clonotype was detected only a few times. The V call is TRBV7-9, the J call TRBJ2-3; 8 bases line up with TRBD2. The CDR3 contains 16 residues. Per the germline V gene, CDR1 is SEHNR and CDR2 is FQNEAQ (reference sequence). Trimming at V came to 0 bases and at J to 6 bases, leaving 8 bases not matched to a gene. The CDR3 loop reads CASSLALGGGLDTQYF. The CDR3 DNA reads TGTGCCAGCAGCTTAGCGCTCGGGGGGGGCCTTGATACGCAGTATTTT.

The chain carries TRBV25-1 and TRBJ1-5; D possibly corresponds to TRBD1 (5 bases). The CDR3 loop spans 20 amino acids. Trimming cost V 5 bases and J 3 bases, with 29 bases left between them. CDR1 MGHDK and CDR2 SYGVNS come from the germline V gene. The CDR3 protein is CASSRLPRDGRDVHNQPQHF. CDR3 bases: TGTGCCAGCAGTCGACTACCGCGAGATGGCAGGGATGTCCACAATCAGCCCCAGCATTTT.

V and J are TRBV5-4 and TRBJ1-1; D is undetermined. V lost 0 bases to trimming and J lost 0 bases, with 18 bases between them. The CDR3 loop spans 18 amino acids. The germline V gene encodes CDR1 SGHNT and CDR2 YYREEE (reference sequence). Here the CDR3 DNA reads TGTGCCAGCAGCTTGGTTCCGGGATCAGTCTGGTTGAACACTGAAGCTTTCTTT. Protein sequence: CASSLVPGSVWLNTEAFF.

The chain couples TRBV7-6 to TRBJ2-4, with unresolved D. CDR1 is SGHVS and CDR2 is FNYEAQ in the germline V gene. The CDR3 is made up of 15 amino acids. The germline V and J ends were trimmed by 5 bases and 1 base, with 12 bases remaining between them. The CDR3 DNA reads TGTGCCAGCAGCACAAGCGTGGGGGCCAAAAACATTCAGTACTTC. Translated, it gives CASSTSVGAKNIQYF.

This clonotype was seen a handful of times. V gene TRBV12-3 or TRBV12-4 combines with J gene TRBJ2-7, with D uncertain. With 5 bases removed from V and 6 bases from J, the gap between germline ends came to 17 bases. The CDR3 extends over 14 amino acids. CDR3 residues: CASSDMLWAGEQYF. In DNA form, the CDR3 reads TGTGCCAGCAGTGATATGCTTTGGGCTGGCGAGCAGTACTTC.